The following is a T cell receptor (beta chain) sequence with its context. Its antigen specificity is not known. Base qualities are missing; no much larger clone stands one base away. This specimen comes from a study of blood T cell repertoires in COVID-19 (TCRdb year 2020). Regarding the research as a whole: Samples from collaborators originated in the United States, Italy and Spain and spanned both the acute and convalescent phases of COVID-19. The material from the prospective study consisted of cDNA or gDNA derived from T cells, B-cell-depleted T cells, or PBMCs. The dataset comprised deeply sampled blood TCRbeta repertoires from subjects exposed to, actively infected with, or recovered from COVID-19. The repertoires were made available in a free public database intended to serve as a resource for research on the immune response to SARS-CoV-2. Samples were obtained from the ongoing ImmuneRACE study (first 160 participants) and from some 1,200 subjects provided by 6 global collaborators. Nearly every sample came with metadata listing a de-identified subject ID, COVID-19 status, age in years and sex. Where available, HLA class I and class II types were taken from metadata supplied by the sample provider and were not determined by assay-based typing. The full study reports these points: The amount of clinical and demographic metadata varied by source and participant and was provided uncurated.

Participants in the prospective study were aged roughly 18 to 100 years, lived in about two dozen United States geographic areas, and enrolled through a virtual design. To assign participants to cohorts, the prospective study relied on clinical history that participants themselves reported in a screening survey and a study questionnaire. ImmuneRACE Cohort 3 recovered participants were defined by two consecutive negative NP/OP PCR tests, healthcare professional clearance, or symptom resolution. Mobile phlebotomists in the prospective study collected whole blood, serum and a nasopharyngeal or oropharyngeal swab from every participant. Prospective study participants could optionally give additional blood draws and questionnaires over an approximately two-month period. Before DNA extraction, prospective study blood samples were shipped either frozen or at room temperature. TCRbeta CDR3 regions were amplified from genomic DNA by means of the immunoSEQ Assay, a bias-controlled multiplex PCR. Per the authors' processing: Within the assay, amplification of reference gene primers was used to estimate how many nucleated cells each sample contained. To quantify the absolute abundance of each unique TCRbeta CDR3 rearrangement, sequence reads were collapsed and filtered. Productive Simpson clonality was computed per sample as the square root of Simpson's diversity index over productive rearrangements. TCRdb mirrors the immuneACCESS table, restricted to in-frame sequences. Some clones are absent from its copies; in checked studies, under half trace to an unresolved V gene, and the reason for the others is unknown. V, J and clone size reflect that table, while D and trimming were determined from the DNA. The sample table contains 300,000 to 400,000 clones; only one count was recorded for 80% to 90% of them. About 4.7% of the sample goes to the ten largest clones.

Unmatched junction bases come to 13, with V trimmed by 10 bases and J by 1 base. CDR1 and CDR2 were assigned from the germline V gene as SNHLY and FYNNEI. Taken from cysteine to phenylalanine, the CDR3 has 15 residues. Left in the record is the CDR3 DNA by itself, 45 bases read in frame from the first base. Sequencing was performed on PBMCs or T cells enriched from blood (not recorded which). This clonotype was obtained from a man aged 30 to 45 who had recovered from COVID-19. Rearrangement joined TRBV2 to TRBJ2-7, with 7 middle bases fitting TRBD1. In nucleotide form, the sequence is TGTGCCACCATAACCTCTCACAGGGGTTCCTACGAGCAGTACTTC. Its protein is CATITSHRGSYEQYF.